A single sample gave rise to the 6 T cell receptor beta chains below, sequenced in a study of T cell repertoires in cytomegalovirus infection. Each CDR3 protein is one row after TCRdb ran MiXCR on the reads. The sample carries fewer than 1,000,000 distinct CDR3 sequences, around 32% recorded once. Antigens for these TCRs are unknown. The sequencing used cultured CD8+ T cells from PBMCs, collected from culture after CMV antigen stimulation. The source of these receptors is a human donor in good health (CMV status not recorded). Some clones in this sample may be carry-over from other donors' samples.

The rearrangement links TRBV15 to TRBJ1-3, with 8 bases aligning to TRBD1. Trimming removed 0 bases from V and 5 bases from J; junction bases left unmatched: 9. From germline, CDR1 is LNHNV and CDR2 YYDKDF (reference sequence). This CDR3 is built from 17 residues. CDR3 nucleotides: TGTGCCACCAGCAGAGATTTCGTCGGACAGGGCAGAAACACCATATATTTT. It specifies CATSRDFVGQGRNTIYF. The complete variable domain, with remaining parts taken from reference TRBV15 and TRBJ1-3, reads DAMVIQNPRYQVTQFGKPVTLSCSQTLNHNVMYWYQQKSSQAPKLLFHYYDKDFNNEADTPDNFQSRRPNTSFCFLDIRSPGLGDTAMYLCATSRDFVGQGRNTIYFGEGSWLTVV.

In its sample, this clonotype was seen a few times. The chain is built from TRBV4-1 and TRBJ1-1; 9 bases map to TRBD1. Germline CDR1 MGHRA, CDR2 YSYEKL. Trimming at V came to 4 bases and at J to 4 bases, leaving 13 bases not matched to a gene. This CDR3 spans 17 amino acids. The CDR3 loop reads CASSRAGTGREGTEAFF. Here the CDR3 DNA reads TGCGCCAGCAGCCGTGCGGGGACAGGGAGGGAGGGCACTGAAGCTTTCTTT.

This clonotype was seen ten or more times. V usage is TRBV7-6 and J usage is TRBJ2-2; 8 bases line up with TRBD1. J was trimmed by 0 bases and V by 2 bases; bases with no gene match: 2. Germline CDR1 reads SGHVS; CDR2 reads FNYEAQ. This CDR3 has 16 amino acids. The CDR3 sequence: CASSLRTGPNTGELFF. The CDR3 coding sequence is TGTGCCAGCAGCTTAAGGACAGGGCCGAACACCGGGGAGCTGTTTTTT.

CDR3 in amino acids: CASSWGLAGTSYEQYV. The CDR3 region has the DNA TGTGCCAGCAGTTGGGGACTAGCGGGGACCTCCTACGAGCAGTACGTC. This sequence joins TRBV12-3 or TRBV12-4 and TRBJ2-7; TRBD2 matches at 13 bases. J lost 0 bases, V lost 4 bases, and 3 bases had no gene match. The CDR3 length is 16 residues.

The chain uses TRBV7-6 and TRBJ2-5; D not certain. Looked up from germline, CDR1 is SGHVS and CDR2 is FNYEAQ. This CDR3 is built from 12 residues. Trimming removed 2 bases from V and 7 bases from J, with 8 bases in between. The CDR3 DNA reads as TGTGCCAGCAGCTTACAAGGCGCGACCCAGTACTTC. It yields the protein CASSLQGATQYF.

The chain combines TRBV14 with TRBJ2-5; D possibly corresponds to TRBD1 (5 bases). CDR1 is SGHDN, CDR2 FVKESK, per germline. The CDR3 runs 13 residues. V dropped 3 bases and J dropped 7 bases, with 12 bases sitting between them. The DNA of the CDR3 is TGTGCCAGCAGCCAGTCGCCTAGGGGGACCCAGTACTTC. It specifies CASSQSPRGTQYF. The whole variable domain, filled in from reference TRBV14 and TRBJ2-5, reads EAGVTQFPSHSVIEKGQTVTLRCDPISGHDNLYWYRRVMGKEIKFLLHFVKESKQDESGMPNNRFLAERTGGTYSTLKVQPAELEDSGVYFCASSQSPRGTQYFGPGTRLLVL.